This entry is about one T cell receptor (beta chain). Germline CDR1 SGHTA, CDR2 FQGTGA. The CDR3 has 12 residues. V dropped 5 bases and J dropped 6 bases, with 7 bases sitting between them. The sample is drawn from a study of cytotoxic CD8 clonotypes in ibrutinib-treated CLL. Assay: immunoSEQ multiplex PCR; the TCRdb copy retains only in-frame clones and omits some. Of some 130,000 clones listed, about 76% are singletons. The rearrangement links TRBV7-3 to TRBJ2-2; no reliable D call. The TCR originated in a human donor with chronic lymphocytic leukemia. The source was PBMCs, collected after 24 months of ibrutinib treatment. The CDR3 nucleotides read TGTGCCAGCAGCCGTAGGCCCGGGGAGCTGTTTTTT. It codes for CASSRRPGELFF.